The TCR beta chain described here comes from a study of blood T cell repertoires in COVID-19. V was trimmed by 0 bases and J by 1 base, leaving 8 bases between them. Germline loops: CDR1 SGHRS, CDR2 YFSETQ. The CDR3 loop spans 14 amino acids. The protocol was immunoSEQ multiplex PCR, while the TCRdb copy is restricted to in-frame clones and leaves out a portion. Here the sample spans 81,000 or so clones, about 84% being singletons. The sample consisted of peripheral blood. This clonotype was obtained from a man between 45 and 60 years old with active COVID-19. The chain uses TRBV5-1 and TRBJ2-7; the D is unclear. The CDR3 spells CASSLAGFSYEQYF. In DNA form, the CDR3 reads TGCGCCAGCAGCTTGGCCGGGTTTTCCTACGAGCAGTACTTC.